This T cell receptor (beta chain) came from a study of cytomegalovirus exposure and HLA in healthy donors. As for the study in general: Approximately 180 million T cells yielded some 100 million unique TCR beta sequences, as an earlier analysis found. Study results and limitations: In a later analysis, a missense DCLRE1C variant was linked to TCR beta V- and J-gene trimming. Reportedly, diagnosis of cytomegalovirus status by the classifier showed high specificity and sensitivity.

Trimming stripped 8 bases from V and 7 bases from J, with 11 bases between. The length of the CDR3 is 12 residues. Germline lookup yields CDR1 SEHNR and CDR2 FQNEAQ (reference sequence). This clone was seen a few times. Its antigen is undetermined. The PCR employed 60 Vbeta primers together with 13 Jbeta primers. Sequenced by immunoSEQ multiplex PCR; TCRdb stores in-frame clones only, minus some. This sample has some 170,000 clones, with roughly nine tenths found just once. The rearrangement joins TRBV7-9 to TRBJ1-4; no clear D. Sample: PBMCs. The clonotype comes from a woman younger than 45 in good health and CMV-seronegative. CDR3 loop: CASGPDGEKLFF. DNA for the CDR3: TGTGCCAGCGGGCCGGATGGTGAAAAACTGTTTTTT.